This record looks at one T cell receptor beta chain sequence and its context. Its antigen remains unknown. These data are taken from a study of T-cell reconstitution after alpha-beta-depleted transplantation in children. TCRbeta library construction was performed incorporating unique molecular identifiers. TCRdb reprocessed the PCR reads via MiXCR and lists one record per CDR3 protein. The profile shows about 980,000 distinct CDR3 sequences, roughly 29% of them singletons. The study's findings and limits: High day-60 TCRbeta diversity in some patients came from surviving recipient T cells and thymic progenitors.

Germline V gives CDR1 MGHRA, CDR2 YSYEKL. CDR3 length: 14 residues. V gave up 0 bases and J gave up 3 bases, with 8 bases separating them. This specimen consisted of PBMCs, mostly from graft donor cells, obtained 360 days after TCRalphabeta/CD19-depleted stem cell transplant. The clonotype originates from a boy in the first two years of life who had a stem cell transplant for SCID, so the T cells may come from the graft donor. This chain links TRBV4-1 with TRBJ2-5; D uncertain. The DNA of the CDR3 is TGCGCCAGCAGCCAAGATGGCAGAAAAGAGACCCAGTACTTC. This translates into CASSQDGRKETQYF.